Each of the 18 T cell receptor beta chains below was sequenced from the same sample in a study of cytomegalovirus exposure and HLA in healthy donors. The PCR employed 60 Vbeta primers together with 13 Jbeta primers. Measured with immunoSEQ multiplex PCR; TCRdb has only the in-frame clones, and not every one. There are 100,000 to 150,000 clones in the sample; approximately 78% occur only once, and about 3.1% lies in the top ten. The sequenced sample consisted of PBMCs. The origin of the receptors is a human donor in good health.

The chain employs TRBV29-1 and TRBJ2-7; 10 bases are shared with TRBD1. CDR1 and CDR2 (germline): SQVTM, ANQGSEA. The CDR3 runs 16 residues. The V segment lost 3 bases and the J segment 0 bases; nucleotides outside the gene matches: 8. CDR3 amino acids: CSVEQTGQGNSYEQYF. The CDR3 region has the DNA TGCAGCGTTGAGCAAACGGGACAGGGGAACTCCTACGAGCAGTACTTC.

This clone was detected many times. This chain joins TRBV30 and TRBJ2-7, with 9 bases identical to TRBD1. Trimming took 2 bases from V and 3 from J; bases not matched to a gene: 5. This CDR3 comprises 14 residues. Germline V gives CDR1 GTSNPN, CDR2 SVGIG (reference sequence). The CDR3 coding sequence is TGTGCCTGGAGTCCGGGGACAGGGAACTACGAGCAGTACTTC. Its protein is CAWSPGTGNYEQYF.

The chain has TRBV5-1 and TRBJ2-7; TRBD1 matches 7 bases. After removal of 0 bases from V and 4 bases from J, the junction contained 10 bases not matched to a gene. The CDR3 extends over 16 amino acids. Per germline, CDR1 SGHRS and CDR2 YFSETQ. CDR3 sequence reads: CASSLASGTVSYEQYF. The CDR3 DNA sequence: TGCGCCAGCAGCTTGGCCTCCGGGACAGTTTCGTACGAGCAGTACTTC.

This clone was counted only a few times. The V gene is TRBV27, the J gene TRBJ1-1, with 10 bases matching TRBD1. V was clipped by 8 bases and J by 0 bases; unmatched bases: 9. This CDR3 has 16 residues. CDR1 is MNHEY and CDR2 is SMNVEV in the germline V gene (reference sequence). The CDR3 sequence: CASRSGTGALNTEAFF. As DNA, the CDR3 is TGTGCCAGCCGATCCGGGACAGGGGCCCTGAACACTGAAGCTTTCTTT.

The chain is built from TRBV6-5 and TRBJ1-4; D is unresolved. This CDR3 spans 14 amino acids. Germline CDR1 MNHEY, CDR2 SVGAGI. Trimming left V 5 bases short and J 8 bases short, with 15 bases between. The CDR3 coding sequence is TGTGCCAGCAGTGAATGGGCAGTCAGCGAAAAACTGTTTTTT. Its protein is CASSEWAVSEKLFF.

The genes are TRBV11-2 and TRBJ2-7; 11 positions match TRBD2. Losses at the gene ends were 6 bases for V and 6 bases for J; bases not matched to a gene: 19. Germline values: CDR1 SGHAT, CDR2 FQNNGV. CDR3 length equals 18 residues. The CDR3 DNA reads TGTGCCAGCAGTCGAGGCGCACTTCTAGCGGGAGGCCCCCTCGAGCAGTACTTC. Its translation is CASSRGALLAGGPLEQYF. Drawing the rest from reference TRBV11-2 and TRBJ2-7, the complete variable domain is EAGVAQSPRYKIIEKRQSVAFWCNPISGHATLYWYQQILGQGPKLLIQFQNNGVVDDSQLPKDRFSAERLKGVDSTLKIQPAKLEDSAVYLCASSRGALLAGGPLEQYFGPGTRLTVT.

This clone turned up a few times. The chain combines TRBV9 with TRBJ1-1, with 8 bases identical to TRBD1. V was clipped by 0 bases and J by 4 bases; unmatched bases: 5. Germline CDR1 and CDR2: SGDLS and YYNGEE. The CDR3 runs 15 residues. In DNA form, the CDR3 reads TGTGCCAGCAGCGTAGATCAGGGGGCGTTCACTGAAGCTTTCTTT. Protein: CASSVDQGAFTEAFF.

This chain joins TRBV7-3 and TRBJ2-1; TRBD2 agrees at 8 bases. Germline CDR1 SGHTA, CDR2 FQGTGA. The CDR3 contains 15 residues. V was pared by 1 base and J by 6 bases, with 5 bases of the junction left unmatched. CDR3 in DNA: TGTGCCAGCAGCTTAAACGGGGGGGCCTTCAATGAGCAGTTCTTC. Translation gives CASSLNGGAFNEQFF.

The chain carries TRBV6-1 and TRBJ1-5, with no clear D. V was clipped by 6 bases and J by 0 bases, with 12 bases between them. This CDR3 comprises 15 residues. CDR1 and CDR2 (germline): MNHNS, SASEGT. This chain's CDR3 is CASSLEGYSNQPQHF. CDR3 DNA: TGTGCCAGCAGCCTAGAGGGATATAGCAATCAGCCCCAGCATTTT.

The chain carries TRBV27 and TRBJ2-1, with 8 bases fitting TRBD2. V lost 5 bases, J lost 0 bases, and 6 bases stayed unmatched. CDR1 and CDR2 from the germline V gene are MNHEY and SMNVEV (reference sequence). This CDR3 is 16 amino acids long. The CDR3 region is CASSLTSGRSYNEQFF. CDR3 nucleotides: TGTGCCAGCAGTCTCACTAGCGGACGCTCCTACAATGAGCAGTTCTTC.

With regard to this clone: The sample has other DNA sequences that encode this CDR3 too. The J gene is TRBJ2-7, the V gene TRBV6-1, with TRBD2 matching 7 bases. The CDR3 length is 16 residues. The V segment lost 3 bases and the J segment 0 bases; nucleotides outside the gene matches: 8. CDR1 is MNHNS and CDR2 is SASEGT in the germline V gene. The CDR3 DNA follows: TGTGCCAGCAGTGAGGCCCTAGCGGCAAGCTCCTACGAGCAGTACTTC. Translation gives CASSEALAASSYEQYF.

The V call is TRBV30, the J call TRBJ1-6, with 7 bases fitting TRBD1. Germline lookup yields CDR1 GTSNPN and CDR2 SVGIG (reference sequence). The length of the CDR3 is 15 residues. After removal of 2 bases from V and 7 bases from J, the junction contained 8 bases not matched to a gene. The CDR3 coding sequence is TGTGCCTGGAGTCCACCGGGACAGCCAAATTCACCCCTCCACTTT. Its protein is CAWSPPGQPNSPLHF.

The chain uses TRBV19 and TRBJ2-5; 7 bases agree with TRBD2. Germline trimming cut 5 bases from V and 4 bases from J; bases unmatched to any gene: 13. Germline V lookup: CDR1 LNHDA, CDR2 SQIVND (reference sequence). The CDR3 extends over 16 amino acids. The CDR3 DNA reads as TGTGCCAGTAGTGGGACGAGACCGGGGGGAGGAGAGACCCAGTACTTC. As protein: CASSGTRPGGGETQYF.

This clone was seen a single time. CDR3 nucleotide sequence: TGCAGCGTAGAGGTAGACTCCAACACAGATACGCAGTATTTT. It specifies CSVEVDSNTDTQYF. This chain joins TRBV29-1 and TRBJ2-3; D is unresolved. Germline V lookup: CDR1 SQVTM, CDR2 ANQGSEA. Trimming stripped 6 bases from V and 2 bases from J, with 15 bases between. The CDR3 is made up of 14 amino acids.

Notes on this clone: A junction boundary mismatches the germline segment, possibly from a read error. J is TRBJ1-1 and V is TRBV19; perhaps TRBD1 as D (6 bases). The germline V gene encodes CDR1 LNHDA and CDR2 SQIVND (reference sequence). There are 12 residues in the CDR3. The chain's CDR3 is CASGIQGGEAFF. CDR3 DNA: TGTGCCAGTGGTATACAGGGTGGTGAAGCTTTCTTT.

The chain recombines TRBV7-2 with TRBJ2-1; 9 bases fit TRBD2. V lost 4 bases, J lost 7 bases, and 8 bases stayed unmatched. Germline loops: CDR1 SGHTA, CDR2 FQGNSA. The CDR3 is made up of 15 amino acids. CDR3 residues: CASSSSGRIGNEQFF. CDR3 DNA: TGTGCCAGCAGCTCCAGCGGGAGGATTGGGAATGAGCAGTTCTTC.

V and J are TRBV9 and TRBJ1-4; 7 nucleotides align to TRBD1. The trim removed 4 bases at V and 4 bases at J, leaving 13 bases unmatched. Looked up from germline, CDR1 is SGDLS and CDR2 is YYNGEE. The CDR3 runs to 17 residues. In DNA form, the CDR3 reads TGTGCCAGCAGCTCCGGGGGGGGAGGGGGCGGTAATGAAAAACTGTTTTTT. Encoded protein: CASSSGGGGGGNEKLFF.

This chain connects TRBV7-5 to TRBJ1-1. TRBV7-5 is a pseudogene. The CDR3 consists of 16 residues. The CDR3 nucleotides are TGTGTCAGAAGCTTAGAATATAACAAGCGAGGCGCTGAAGCTTTCTTT. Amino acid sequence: CVRSLEYNKRGAEAFF.